This T cell receptor beta chain was profiled in a study of T cell repertoires in cytomegalovirus infection. For the study at large: An indication of both CMV infection and matching HLA type came from public TCR beta signatures. Findings and limits, study-wide: HLA-C-restricted CMV-specific TCR beta clonotypes prevailed in the ex vivo response. Carriers of CMV plus the relevant HLA were identified by cumulative public TCR beta family frequency.

One entry per CDR3 protein results from TCRdb running MiXCR on the reads. The data contain 65,000 to 95,000 distinct CDR3 sequences, roughly 3.7% of them singletons. Germline CDR1 and CDR2: MNHEY and SMNVEV (reference sequence). V lost 5 bases, J lost 3 bases, and 5 bases stayed unmatched. The length of the CDR3 is 14 residues. This clonotype has at least ten counts. Its antigen is not identified. Specimen: PBMCs. The V gene is TRBV27, the J gene TRBJ2-7; 9 positions match TRBD1. The TCR originated in a human donor in good health (CMV status not recorded). Some clones in this sample may be carry-over from other donors' samples. The CDR3 here is CASSLQGANYEQYF. DNA for the CDR3: TGTGCCAGCAGTCTACAGGGGGCGAACTACGAGCAGTACTTC.